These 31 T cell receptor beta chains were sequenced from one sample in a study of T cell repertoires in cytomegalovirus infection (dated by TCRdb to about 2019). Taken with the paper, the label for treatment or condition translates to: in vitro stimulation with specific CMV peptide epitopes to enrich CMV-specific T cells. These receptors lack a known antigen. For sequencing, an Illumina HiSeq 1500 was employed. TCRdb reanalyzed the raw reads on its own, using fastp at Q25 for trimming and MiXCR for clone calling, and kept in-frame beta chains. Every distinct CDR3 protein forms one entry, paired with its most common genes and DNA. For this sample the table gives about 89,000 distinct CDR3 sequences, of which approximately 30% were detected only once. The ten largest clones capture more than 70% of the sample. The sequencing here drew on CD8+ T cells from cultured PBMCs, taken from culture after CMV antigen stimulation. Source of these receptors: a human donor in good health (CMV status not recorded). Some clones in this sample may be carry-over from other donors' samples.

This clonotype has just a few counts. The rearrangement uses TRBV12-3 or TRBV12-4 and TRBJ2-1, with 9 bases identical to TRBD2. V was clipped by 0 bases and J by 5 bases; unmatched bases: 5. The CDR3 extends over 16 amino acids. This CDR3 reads CASSLALGGGDNEQFF. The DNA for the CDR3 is TGTGCCAGCAGTTTAGCGCTGGGCGGGGGGGACAATGAGCAGTTCTTC.

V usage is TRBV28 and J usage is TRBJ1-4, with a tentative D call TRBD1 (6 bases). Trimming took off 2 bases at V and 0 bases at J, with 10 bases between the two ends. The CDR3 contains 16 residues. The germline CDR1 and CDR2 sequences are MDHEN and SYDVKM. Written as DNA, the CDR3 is TGTGCCAGCAGTTTACTTGGACAGACAACTAATGAAAAACTGTTTTTT. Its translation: CASSLLGQTTNEKLFF.

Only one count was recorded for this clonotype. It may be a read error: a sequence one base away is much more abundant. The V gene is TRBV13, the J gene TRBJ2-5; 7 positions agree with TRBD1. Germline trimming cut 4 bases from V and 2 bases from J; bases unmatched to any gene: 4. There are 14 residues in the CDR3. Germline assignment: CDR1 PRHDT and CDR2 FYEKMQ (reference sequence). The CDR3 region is CASSSPTGQETQYF. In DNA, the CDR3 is TGTGCCAGCAGCTCACCGACAGGGCAAGAGACCCAGTACTTC.

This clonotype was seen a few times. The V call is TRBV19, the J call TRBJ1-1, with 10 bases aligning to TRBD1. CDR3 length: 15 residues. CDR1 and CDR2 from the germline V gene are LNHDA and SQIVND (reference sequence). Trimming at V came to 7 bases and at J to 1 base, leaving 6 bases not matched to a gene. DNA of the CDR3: TGTGCCAGTACCATAGGGACAGGGGCGAACACTGAAGCTTTCTTT. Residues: CASTIGTGANTEAFF.

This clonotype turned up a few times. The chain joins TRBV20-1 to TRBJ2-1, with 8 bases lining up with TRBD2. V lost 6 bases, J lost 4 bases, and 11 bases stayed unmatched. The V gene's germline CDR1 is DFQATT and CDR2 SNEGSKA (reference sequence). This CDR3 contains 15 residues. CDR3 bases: TGCAGTGCGCTGGAGAGCGGGGGAGAATACAATGAGCAGTTCTTC. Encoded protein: CSALESGGEYNEQFF.

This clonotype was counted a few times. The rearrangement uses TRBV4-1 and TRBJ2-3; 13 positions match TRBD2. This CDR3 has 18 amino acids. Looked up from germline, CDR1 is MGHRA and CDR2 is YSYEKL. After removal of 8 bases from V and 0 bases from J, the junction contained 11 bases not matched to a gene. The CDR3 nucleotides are TGCGCCAGCTTCGGACCGGGACTAGCGGGGCGTAGCACAGATACGCAGTATTTT. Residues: CASFGPGLAGRSTDTQYF.

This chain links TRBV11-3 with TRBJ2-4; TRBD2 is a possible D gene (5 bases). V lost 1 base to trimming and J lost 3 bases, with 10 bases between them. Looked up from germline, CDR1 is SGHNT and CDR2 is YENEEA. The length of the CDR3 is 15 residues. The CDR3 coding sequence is TGTGCCAGCAGCTTAGGAGCAGCGGACAAAAACATTCAGTACTTC. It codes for CASSLGAADKNIQYF.

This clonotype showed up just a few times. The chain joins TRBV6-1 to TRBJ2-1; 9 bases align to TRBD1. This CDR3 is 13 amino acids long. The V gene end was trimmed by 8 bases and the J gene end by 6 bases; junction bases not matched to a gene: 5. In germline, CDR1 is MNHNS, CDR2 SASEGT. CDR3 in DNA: TGTGCCAGCTGGGGACAGGGAACCAATGAGCAGTTCTTC. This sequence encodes CASWGQGTNEQFF.

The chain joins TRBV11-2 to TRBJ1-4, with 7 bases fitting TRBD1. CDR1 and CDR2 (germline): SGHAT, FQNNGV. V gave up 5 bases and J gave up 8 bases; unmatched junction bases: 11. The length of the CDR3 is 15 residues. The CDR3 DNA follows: TGTGCCAGCAGCCAAGCAGCAGGGGGGTTGGAAAAACTGTTTTTT. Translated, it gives CASSQAAGGLEKLFF. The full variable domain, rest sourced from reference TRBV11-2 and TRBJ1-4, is EAGVAQSPRYKIIEKRQSVAFWCNPISGHATLYWYQQILGQGPKLLIQFQNNGVVDDSQLPKDRFSAERLKGVDSTLKIQPAKLEDSAVYLCASSQAAGGLEKLFFGSGTQLSVL.

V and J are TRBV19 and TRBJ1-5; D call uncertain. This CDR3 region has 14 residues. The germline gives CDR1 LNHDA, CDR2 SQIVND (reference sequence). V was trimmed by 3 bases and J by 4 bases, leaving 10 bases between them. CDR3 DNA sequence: TGTGCCAGTAGTATCGGGTTTGGGAATCAGCCCCAGCATTTT. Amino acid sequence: CASSIGFGNQPQHF.

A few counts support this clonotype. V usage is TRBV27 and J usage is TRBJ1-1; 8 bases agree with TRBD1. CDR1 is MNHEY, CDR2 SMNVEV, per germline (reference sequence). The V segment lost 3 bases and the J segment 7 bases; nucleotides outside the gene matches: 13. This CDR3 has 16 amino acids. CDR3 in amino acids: CASSFVQGARVLEAFF. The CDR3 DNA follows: TGTGCCAGCAGTTTTGTTCAGGGGGCGCGTGTTCTTGAAGCTTTCTTT.

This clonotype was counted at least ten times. The CDR3 bases are TGTGCCAGCAGTTCTCGACCCGGCGGCGGTGGCTACACCTTC. Residues: CASSSRPGGGGYTF. This chain links TRBV12-3 or TRBV12-4 with TRBJ1-2; D not certain. With 4 bases removed from V and 7 bases from J, the gap between germline ends came to 16 bases. The CDR3 runs to 14 residues.

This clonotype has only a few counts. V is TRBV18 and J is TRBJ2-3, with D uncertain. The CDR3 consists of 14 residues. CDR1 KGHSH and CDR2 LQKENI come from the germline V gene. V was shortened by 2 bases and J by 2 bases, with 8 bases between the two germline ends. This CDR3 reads CASSPTDPTDTQYF. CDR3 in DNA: TGTGCCAGCTCACCAACGGACCCCACAGATACGCAGTATTTT.

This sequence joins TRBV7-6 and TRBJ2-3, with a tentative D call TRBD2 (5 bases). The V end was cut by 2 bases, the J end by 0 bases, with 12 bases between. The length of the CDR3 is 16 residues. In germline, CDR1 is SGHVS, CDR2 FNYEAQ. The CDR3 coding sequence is TGTGCCAGCAGCTTAACCAGACTAATGAGCACAGATACGCAGTATTTT. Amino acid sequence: CASSLTRLMSTDTQYF.

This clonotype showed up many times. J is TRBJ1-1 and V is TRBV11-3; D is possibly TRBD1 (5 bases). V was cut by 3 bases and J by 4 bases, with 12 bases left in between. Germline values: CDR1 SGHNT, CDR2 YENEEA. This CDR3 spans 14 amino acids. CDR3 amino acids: CASSLGPEGTEAFF. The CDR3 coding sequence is TGTGCCAGCAGCTTGGGACCGGAGGGCACTGAAGCTTTCTTT. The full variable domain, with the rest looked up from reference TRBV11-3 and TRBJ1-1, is EAGVVQSPRYKIIEKKQPVAFWCNPISGHNTLYWYLQNLGQGPELLIRYENEEAVDDSQLPKDRFSAERLKGVDSTLKIQPAELGDSAVYLCASSLGPEGTEAFFGQGTRLTVV.

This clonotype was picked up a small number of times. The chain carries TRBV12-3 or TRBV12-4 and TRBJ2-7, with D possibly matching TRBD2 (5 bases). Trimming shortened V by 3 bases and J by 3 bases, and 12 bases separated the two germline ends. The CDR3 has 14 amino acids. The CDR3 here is CASSFGLFVYEQYF. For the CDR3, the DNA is TGTGCCAGCAGTTTCGGACTTTTCGTCTACGAGCAGTACTTC.

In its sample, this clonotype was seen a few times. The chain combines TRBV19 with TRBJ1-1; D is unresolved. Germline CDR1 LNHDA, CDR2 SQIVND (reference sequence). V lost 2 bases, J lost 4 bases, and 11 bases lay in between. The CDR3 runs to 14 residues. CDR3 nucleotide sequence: TGTGCCAGTAGTATAACCCTCGGCATCACTGAAGCTTTCTTT. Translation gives CASSITLGITEAFF.

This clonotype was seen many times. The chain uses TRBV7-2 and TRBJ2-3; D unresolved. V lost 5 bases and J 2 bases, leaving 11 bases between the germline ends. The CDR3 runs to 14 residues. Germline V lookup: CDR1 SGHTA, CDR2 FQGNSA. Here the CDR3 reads CASSPVVSTDTQYF. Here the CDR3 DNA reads TGTGCCAGCAGCCCTGTGGTCTCCACAGATACGCAGTATTTT.

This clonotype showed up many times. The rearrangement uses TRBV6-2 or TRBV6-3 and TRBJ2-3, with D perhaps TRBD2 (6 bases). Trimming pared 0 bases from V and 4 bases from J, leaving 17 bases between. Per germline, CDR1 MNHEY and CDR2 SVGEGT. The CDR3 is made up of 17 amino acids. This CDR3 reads CASSYSKGGEDADTQYF. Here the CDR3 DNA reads TGTGCCAGCAGTTACTCGAAGGGCGGGGAGGACGCAGATACGCAGTATTTT.

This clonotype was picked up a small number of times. This CDR3 is CASSSGESTEAFF. Here the CDR3 DNA reads TGTGCCAGCAGTTCCGGGGAGAGTACTGAAGCTTTCTTT. The chain uses TRBV6-5 and TRBJ1-1; D ambiguous. Per the germline V gene, CDR1 is MNHEY and CDR2 is SVGAGI. This CDR3 spans 13 amino acids. Trimming stripped 4 bases from V and 5 bases from J, with 11 bases between.

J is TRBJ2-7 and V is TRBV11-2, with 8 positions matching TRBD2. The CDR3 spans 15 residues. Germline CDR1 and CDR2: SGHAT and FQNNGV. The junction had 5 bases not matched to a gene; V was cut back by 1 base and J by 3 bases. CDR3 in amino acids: CASSLGLALGYEQYF. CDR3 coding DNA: TGTGCCAGCAGCTTAGGACTAGCGCTAGGCTACGAGCAGTACTTC.

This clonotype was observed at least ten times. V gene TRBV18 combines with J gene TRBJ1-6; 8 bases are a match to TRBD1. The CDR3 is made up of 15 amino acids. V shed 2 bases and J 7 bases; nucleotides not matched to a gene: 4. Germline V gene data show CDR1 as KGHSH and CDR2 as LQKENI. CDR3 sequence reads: CASSPTGGWNSPLHF. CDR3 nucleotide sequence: TGTGCCAGCTCACCAACAGGGGGTTGGAATTCACCCCTCCACTTT.

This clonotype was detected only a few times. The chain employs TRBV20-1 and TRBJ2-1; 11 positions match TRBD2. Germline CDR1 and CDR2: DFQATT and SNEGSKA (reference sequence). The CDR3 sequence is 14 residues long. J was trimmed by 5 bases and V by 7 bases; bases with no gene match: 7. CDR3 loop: CSGRGLAVNNEQFF. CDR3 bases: TGCAGTGGGAGGGGACTAGCGGTTAACAATGAGCAGTTCTTC.

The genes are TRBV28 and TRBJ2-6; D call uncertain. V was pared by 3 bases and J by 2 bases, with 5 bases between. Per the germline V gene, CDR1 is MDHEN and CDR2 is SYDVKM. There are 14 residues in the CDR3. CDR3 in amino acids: CASSFRAGANVLTF. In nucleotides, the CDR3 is TGTGCCAGCAGTTTTCGAGCTGGGGCCAACGTCCTGACTTTC.

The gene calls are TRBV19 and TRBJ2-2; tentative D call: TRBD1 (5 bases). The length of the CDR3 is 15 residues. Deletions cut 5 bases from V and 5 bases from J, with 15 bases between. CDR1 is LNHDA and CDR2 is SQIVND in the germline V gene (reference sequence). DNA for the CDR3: TGTGCCAGTAGTTTGACAGCCAAAGGGACCGGGGAGCTGTTTTTT. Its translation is CASSLTAKGTGELFF.

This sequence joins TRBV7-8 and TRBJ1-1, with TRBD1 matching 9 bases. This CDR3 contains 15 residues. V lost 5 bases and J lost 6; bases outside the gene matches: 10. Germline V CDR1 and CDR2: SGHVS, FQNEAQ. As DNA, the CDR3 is TGTGCCAGCAGCCCGGGACAGGGAAGTAATGCTGAAGCTTTCTTT. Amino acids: CASSPGQGSNAEAFF.

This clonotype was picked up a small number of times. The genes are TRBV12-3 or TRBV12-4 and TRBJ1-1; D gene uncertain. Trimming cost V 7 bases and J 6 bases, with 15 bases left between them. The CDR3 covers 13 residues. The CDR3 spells CASKTTVAPEAFF. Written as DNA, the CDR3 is TGTGCCAGCAAAACCACAGTCGCCCCTGAAGCTTTCTTT.

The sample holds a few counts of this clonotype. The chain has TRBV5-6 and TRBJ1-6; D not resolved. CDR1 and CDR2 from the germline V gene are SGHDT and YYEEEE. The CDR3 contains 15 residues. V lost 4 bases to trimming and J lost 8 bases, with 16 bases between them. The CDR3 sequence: CASSPREGADSPLHF. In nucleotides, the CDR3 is TGTGCCAGCAGCCCCCGGGAGGGCGCAGATTCACCCCTCCACTTT.

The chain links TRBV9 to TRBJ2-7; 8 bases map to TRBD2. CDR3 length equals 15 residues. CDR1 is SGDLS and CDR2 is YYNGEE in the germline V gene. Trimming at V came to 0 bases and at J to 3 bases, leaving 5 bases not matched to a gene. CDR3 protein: CASSVGQAGDYEQYF. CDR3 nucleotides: TGTGCCAGCAGCGTAGGTCAAGCGGGGGACTACGAGCAGTACTTC.

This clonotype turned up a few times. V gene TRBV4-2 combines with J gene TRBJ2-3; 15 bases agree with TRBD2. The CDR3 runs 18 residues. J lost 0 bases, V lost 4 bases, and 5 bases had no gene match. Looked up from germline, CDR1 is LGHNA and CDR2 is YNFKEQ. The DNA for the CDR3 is TGTGCCAGCAGCCTGGGACTAGCGGGGGGCCATAGCACAGATACGCAGTATTTT. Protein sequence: CASSLGLAGGHSTDTQYF.

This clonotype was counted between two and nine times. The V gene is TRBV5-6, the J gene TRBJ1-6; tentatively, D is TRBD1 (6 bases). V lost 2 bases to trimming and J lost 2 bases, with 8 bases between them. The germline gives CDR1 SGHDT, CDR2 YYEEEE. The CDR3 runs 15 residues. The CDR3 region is CASSLRGAYNSPLHF. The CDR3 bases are TGTGCCAGCAGCTTAAGGGGGGCCTATAATTCACCCCTCCACTTT.